One and the same sample provided the 5 T cell receptor beta chains below, sequenced in a study of blood T cell repertoires in COVID-19 (TCRdb year 2020). The library was generated by the immunoSEQ multiplex PCR assay. Entries here come from immuneACCESS through TCRdb and include only in-frame sequences with V and J called. Some clones fail to appear in such tables; in the studies checked, an unresolved V gene covers under half of the shortfall, and the cause of the remainder is unknown. For this sample the table gives 70,000 to 100,000 clones, of which around 92% were detected only once. Roughly 2.6% of the sample belongs to the ten largest clones. Sequencing was done on a sample of peripheral blood. These receptors all come from a man aged 50-59 years with COVID-19, enrolled during active disease.

This chain connects TRBV5-1 to TRBJ1-1; 11 nucleotides line up with TRBD1. V dropped 3 bases and J dropped 6; count of bases not matched to a gene: 10. Germline-derived CDR1 and CDR2 are SGHRS and YFSETQ. There are 16 residues in the CDR3. CDR3 nucleotide sequence: TGCGCCAGCAGCTGGAAACTCCGGGACAGGGGGGCTGAAGCTTTCTTT. It yields the protein CASSWKLRDRGAEAFF.

In its sample, this clone was seen a few times. The J gene is TRBJ1-5, the V gene TRBV21-1; the table's D call, TRBD1, has no DNA check behind it. TRBV21-1 is annotated as a pseudogene. The CDR3 is made up of 17 amino acids. As DNA, the CDR3 is TGTGCCAGCAGCAAAGCCGGCAGGGTTCGGGGCAATCAGCCCCAGCATTTT. It specifies CASSKAGRVRGNQPQHF.

This rearrangement joins TRBV28 to TRBJ1-1; TRBD1 agrees at 9 bases. Germline V gene data show CDR1 as MDHEN and CDR2 as SYDVKM. The CDR3 loop spans 14 amino acids. J gave up 4 bases and V 4 bases, and 4 bases lay outside the gene matches. The CDR3 reads CASSWDRVSTEAFF. CDR3 coding DNA: TGTGCCAGCAGTTGGGACAGGGTGAGCACTGAAGCTTTCTTT.

This clone has only one observation. The V gene is TRBV7-2, the J gene TRBJ1-4; 7 nucleotides line up with TRBD1. There are 16 residues in the CDR3. Per germline, CDR1 SGHTA and CDR2 FQGNSA. V lost 3 bases, J lost 0 bases, and 4 bases stayed unmatched. This chain's CDR3 is CASSLTGRATNEKLFF. The CDR3 DNA sequence: TGTGCCAGCAGCTTGACAGGGAGAGCAACTAATGAAAAACTGTTTTTT.

The CDR3 DNA is TGCGCCAGCAGCCCGGCTACAGGACCGGGGGGCACTGAAGCTTTCTTT. It specifies CASSPATGPGGTEAFF. The chain has TRBV4-3 and TRBJ1-1; a weak D match, TRBD1 (5 bases). CDR1 is LGHNA and CDR2 is YSLEER in the germline V gene. The ends were cut back, 4 bases at V and 4 bases at J, with 19 bases in the middle. This CDR3 is 16 amino acids long.